This TCR beta chain emerged from a study of CD8 T cells in ankylosing spondylitis. Study-wide findings and caveats: Both synovial fluid and blood in reactive arthritis had previously been reported to carry some motif variants. Ankylosing spondylitis blood appeared to be characterized by a TCR beta motif of under ten highly homologous variants.

MiXCR was run by TCRdb on the 5' RACE reads, yielding one entry per CDR3 protein. The data show roughly 220,000 distinct CDR3 sequences, about a sixth seen once. Comment on this clonotype: Antigen specificity is unknown.

Trimming took 5 bases from V and 3 from J, leaving 16 bases between them. Looked up from germline, CDR1 is SEHNR and CDR2 is FQNEAQ (reference sequence). CDR3 length: 15 residues. Sequencing used blood, either unsorted or a sorted T cell fraction (not recorded which). This chain connects TRBV7-9 to TRBJ2-5; TRBD2 might be the D (5 bases). This TCR came from a male donor with ankylosing spondylitis. The CDR3 sequence is CASSPLWAEEETQYF. The DNA for the CDR3 is TGTGCCAGCAGCCCTTTATGGGCGGAGGAAGAGACCCAGTACTTC.